The 14 T cell receptor beta chains reported below all come from one sample, sequenced in a study of T cells in Graves' hyperthyroidism and ophthalmopathy. From RNA transcripts, TCR beta CDR3 regions were amplified. First-round RT-PCR with HTBI primers amplified the TCR CDR3 region. One entry per CDR3 protein, called by TCRdb with MiXCR from the multiplex PCR reads. The sample carries around 560,000 distinct CDR3 sequences, approximately 16% recorded once. The sequenced sample consisted of blood. The receptors were gathered from a woman aged 18-35 years with Graves' hyperthyroidism.

Remarks on this clonotype: Given a much more abundant clone one base away, this may be a read error. The CDR3 bases are TGTGCCAGCAGCCAAGGTGGGCAGGTCTTCACTGAAGCTCTCTTT. Its translation is CASSQGGQVFTEALF. The chain is built from TRBV3-1 and TRBJ1-1, with D uncertain. CDR3 length: 15 residues. Germline lookup yields CDR1 LGHDT and CDR2 YNNKEL (reference sequence).

This clonotype was picked up many times. The CDR3 spells CASSGGGLAEYEQYF. The CDR3 nucleotides read TGTGCCAGCAGTGGAGGGGGACTAGCGGAGTACGAGCAGTACTTC. The chain is built from TRBV2 and TRBJ2-7, with 11 nucleotides matching TRBD2. This CDR3 is 15 amino acids long. Germline lookup yields CDR1 SNHLY and CDR2 FYNNEI. The trim removed 4 bases at V and 4 bases at J, leaving 6 bases unmatched.

This clonotype was counted many times. The chain uses TRBV6-1 and TRBJ2-3; 10 positions agree with TRBD1. Trimming removed 6 bases from V and 3 bases from J; junction bases left unmatched: 12. Germline CDR1 is MNHNS and CDR2 is SASEGT. The CDR3 extends over 17 amino acids. The CDR3 sequence is CASSPTGQGERTDTQYF. As DNA, the CDR3 is TGTGCCAGCAGCCCAACCGGACAGGGGGAAAGAACAGATACGCAGTATTTT.

The table lists this clonotype with many counts. The chain combines TRBV6-1 with TRBJ1-5; 8 nucleotides match TRBD1. Germline V lookup: CDR1 MNHNS, CDR2 SASEGT. This CDR3 has 15 residues. The trim removed 6 bases at V and 1 base at J, leaving 5 bases unmatched. The chain's CDR3 is CASRGGQASNQPQHF. CDR3 nucleotides: TGTGCCAGCAGGGGGGGACAGGCGAGCAATCAGCCCCAGCATTTT.

This chain links TRBV4-2 with TRBJ2-7; 9 nucleotides agree with TRBD2. The CDR3 sequence is 16 residues long. With 1 base clipped from V and 7 bases from J, the junction kept 11 bases outside the gene matches. Germline CDR1 and CDR2: LGHNA and YNFKEQ. As DNA, the CDR3 is TGTGCCAGCAGCCAAGGAGTCGGCGGGGGGGCCGGAGAGCAGTACTTC. Translation: CASSQGVGGGAGEQYF.

Here the CDR3 DNA reads TGTGCCAGCAGAAGCACAGGGGTGGGGACCCAGTACTTC. It codes for CASRSTGVGTQYF. V gene TRBV27 combines with J gene TRBJ2-5; 7 bases match TRBD1. After removal of 6 bases from V and 7 bases from J, the junction contained 8 bases not matched to a gene. The CDR3 sequence is 13 residues long. CDR1 is MNHEY and CDR2 is SMNVEV in the germline V gene (reference sequence).

With regard to this clonotype: The CDR3 does not end in the conserved phenylalanine or tryptophan, so this is likely a read error. The chain couples TRBV4-2 to TRBJ2-1; a possible D gene is TRBD1 (6 bases). The V end was cut by 6 bases, the J end by 9 bases, with 21 bases between. The CDR3 runs to 15 residues. Germline V lookup: CDR1 LGHNA, CDR2 YNFKEQ. The CDR3 protein is CASRTGTKIVGEQFL. DNA for the CDR3: TGTGCCAGCAGGACCGGGACAAAAATAGTTGGTGAGCAGTTCCTC.

The table lists this clonotype with a few counts. This rearrangement joins TRBV5-1 to TRBJ2-7; maybe TRBD1 (6 bases). Between the trimmed V and J ends, which lost 4 bases and 4 bases, there was a span of 12 bases. Germline V lookup: CDR1 SGHRS, CDR2 YFSETQ. The CDR3 is 13 amino acids. CDR3 DNA: TGCGCCAGCAGCCCGGACAGCCAATACGAGCAGTACTTC. Translation gives CASSPDSQYEQYF.

This rearrangement joins TRBV25-1 to TRBJ2-6, with D tentatively TRBD2 (5 bases). This CDR3 has 15 amino acids. Germline lookup yields CDR1 MGHDK and CDR2 SYGVNS. V shed 8 bases and J shed 0 bases, with 11 bases lying between them. CDR3 nucleotide sequence: TGTGCCAGCGCCCCGGGGAACTCTGGGGCCAACGTCCTGACTTTC. Protein sequence: CASAPGNSGANVLTF.

The sample holds many counts of this clonotype. This chain connects TRBV20-1 to TRBJ1-5; D unclear. CDR1 is DFQATT and CDR2 is SNEGSKA in the germline V gene (reference sequence). The CDR3 totals 13 residues. Trimming removed 6 bases from V and 3 bases from J, with 12 bases in between. For the CDR3, the DNA is TGCAGTGCGTCAAAGGGTCTCAATCAGCCCCAGCATTTT. The encoded protein is CSASKGLNQPQHF.

On this clonotype: Just one base apart from a much larger clone, this may be a read error. This chain connects TRBV24-1 to TRBJ2-7; 10 bases are a match to TRBD2. The CDR3 sequence is 14 residues long. Germline V gene lookup returns CDR1 KGHDR and CDR2 SFDVKD. The CDR3 loop reads CATSDSGRAHEQCF. DNA of the CDR3: TGTGCCACCAGTGACAGCGGGAGGGCCCACGAGCAGTGCTTC.

There are many counts of this clonotype. This chain uses TRBV7-8 with TRBJ2-7; possible D gene TRBD2, 5 bases. V was cut by 2 bases and J by 3 bases, with 20 bases left in between. Germline CDR1 SGHVS, CDR2 FQNEAQ. CDR3 length equals 17 residues. CDR3 region: CASSLKRETAWRYEQYF. The CDR3 DNA is TGTGCCAGCAGCTTAAAGAGGGAAACGGCTTGGCGCTACGAGCAGTACTTC.

This clonotype occurred a few times. The chain has TRBV6-2 or TRBV6-3 and TRBJ2-1; D gene uncertain. CDR1 is MNHEY and CDR2 is SVGEGT in the germline V gene. This CDR3 region has 12 residues. V was trimmed by 0 bases and J by 9 bases, leaving 6 bases between them. CDR3 in DNA: TGTGCCAGCAGTTACTCGAATGGTGAGCAGTTCTTC. Its protein product is CASSYSNGEQFF.

The chain recombines TRBV2 with TRBJ2-3, with 12 bases matching TRBD2. V lost 2 bases to trimming and J lost 4 bases; unmatched junction nucleotides: 7. This CDR3 has 17 residues. Germline V gene data show CDR1 as SNHLY and CDR2 as FYNNEI. CDR3 nucleotides: TGTGCCAGCAGTGAATCGGCTAGCGGGGGGGTAGCAGATACGCAGTATTTT. Its protein product is CASSESASGGVADTQYF.